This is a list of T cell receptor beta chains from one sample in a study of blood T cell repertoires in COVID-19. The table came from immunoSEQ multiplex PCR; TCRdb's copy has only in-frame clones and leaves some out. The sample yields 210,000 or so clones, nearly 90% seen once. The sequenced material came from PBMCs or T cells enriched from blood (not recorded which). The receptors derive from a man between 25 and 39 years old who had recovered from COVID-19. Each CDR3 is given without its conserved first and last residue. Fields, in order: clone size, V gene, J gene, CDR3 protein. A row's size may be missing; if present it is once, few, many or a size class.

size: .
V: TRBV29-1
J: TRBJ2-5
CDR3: SVERLAGETQY

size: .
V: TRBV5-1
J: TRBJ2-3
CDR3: ASTRAVSTDTQY

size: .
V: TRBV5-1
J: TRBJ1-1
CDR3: ASRWALNTEAF

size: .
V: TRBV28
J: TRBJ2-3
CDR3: ASRTSGSTDTQY

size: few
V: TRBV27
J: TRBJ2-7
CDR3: ASSSSGSWRGSYEQY

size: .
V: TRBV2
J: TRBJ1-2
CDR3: ASSLQGLNYGYT

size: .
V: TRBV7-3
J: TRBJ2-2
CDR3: ASSPQTTPTGELF

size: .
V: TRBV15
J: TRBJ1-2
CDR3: ATSRERQGNYGYT

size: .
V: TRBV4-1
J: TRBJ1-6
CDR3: ASSQVIGGAVYNSPLH

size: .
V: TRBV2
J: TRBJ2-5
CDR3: ASNPTSRQETQY

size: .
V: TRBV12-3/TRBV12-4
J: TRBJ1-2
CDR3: ASSLLSGDGYT

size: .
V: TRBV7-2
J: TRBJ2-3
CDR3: ASSLARPFLADTQY

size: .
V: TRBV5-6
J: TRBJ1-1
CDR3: ASSGPTGGRTEAF

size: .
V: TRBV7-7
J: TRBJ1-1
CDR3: ASSLTQRAGNTEAF

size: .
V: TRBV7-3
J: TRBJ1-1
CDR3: ASSPVGGTQAF

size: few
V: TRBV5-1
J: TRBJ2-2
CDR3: ASSLVGGRNTGELF

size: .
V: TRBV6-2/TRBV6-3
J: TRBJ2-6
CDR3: ASSSIFQGYSGANVLT

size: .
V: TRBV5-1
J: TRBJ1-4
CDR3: ASTTWVTGATNEKLF

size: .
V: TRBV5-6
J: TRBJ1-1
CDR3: ASSFLEMNTEAF

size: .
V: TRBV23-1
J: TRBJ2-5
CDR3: AGKGGAQY

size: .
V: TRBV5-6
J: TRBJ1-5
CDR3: ASSIGQGNQPQH

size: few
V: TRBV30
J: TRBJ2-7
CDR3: AWAPGHTYEQY

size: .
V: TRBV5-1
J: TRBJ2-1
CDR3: ASSPERPWSYEQF

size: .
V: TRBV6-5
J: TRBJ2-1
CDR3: ASSYSQGRENEQF

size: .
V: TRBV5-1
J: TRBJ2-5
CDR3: ASSLGLAGGEETQY

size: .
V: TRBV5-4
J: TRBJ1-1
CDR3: ASSLVGQVNTEAF

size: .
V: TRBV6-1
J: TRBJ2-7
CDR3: ASSENLPRGAVPYEQY

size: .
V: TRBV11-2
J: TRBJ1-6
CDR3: ASRRQGAGNSPLH

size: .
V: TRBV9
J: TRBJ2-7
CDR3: ASSEGERGYYEQY

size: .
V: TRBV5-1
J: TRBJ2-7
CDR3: ASSEDREHTYEQY

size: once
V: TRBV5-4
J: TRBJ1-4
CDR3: ASSVGQGKEKLF

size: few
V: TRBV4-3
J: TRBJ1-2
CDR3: ASSQDKGGFYGYT

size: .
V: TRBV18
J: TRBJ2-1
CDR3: ASSPPGRVDNEQF

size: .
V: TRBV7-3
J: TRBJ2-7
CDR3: ASSQGLREQY